The rows below give T cell receptor beta chains drawn from one sample of a study of T cell changes during pregnancy in multiple sclerosis. Only in-frame clones appear in the TCRdb table, and some are missing; sequencing was by immunoSEQ multiplex PCR. The sample contains under 35,000 clones, more than 75% of which appear only once. The sample was CD8+ T cells from peripheral blood mononuclear cells, taken after pregnancy. The source is a female donor with multiple sclerosis, enrolled in a pregnancy study. CDR3s include the opening cysteine and the closing phenylalanine or tryptophan. The order of the fields is D gene, J gene, V gene, clone size, CDR3 DNA, CDR3 protein. D genes are given only for firm matches. Some rows mark clone size as missing; the rest say once, few, many or name a class of expanded clone.

NA	TRBJ2-1	TRBV13	NA	TGTGCCAGCAGCCTAGGGGCTAGCAGTAGGAATGAGCAGTTCTTC	CASSLGASSRNEQFF
NA	TRBJ2-2	TRBV2	NA	TGTGCCAGCAGTGAGAGTGCCGGGGAGCTGTTTTTT	CASSESAGELFF
NA	TRBJ1-1	TRBV19	few	TGTGCCAGTAGTATAGGGCAGGGATACACTGAAGCTTTCTTT	CASSIGQGYTEAFF
TRBD1	TRBJ1-1	TRBV27	few	TGTGCCAGCAGACAGGGGTTGTGGACTGAAGCTTTCTTT	CASRQGLWTEAFF
TRBD2	TRBJ2-3	TRBV6-4	NA	TGTGCCAGCAGTGAAAAGCGGGGGGGCACAGATACGCAGTATTTT	CASSEKRGGTDTQYF
TRBD1	TRBJ1-1	TRBV2	NA	TGTGCCAGCAGTGAAACAGGGGGCACTGAAGCTTTCTTT	CASSETGGTEAFF
TRBD1	TRBJ2-7	TRBV6-5	few	TGTGCCAGCAGTTACTCGACAGGGGGCATGTACGAGCAGTACTTC	CASSYSTGGMYEQYF
NA	TRBJ2-7	TRBV27	NA	TGTGCTAGCAGTTTACGGGGACATACCTACGAGCAGTACTTC	CASSLRGHTYEQYF
TRBD2	TRBJ2-1	TRBV7-9	NA	TGTGCCAGCAGCTCTTCCCGGGGGGTAGTAGCCTACAATGAGCAGTTCTTC	CASSSSRGVVAYNEQFF
TRBD1	TRBJ1-2	TRBV5-8	once	TGTGCCAGCAGCTTGGGGGGACAGATTTATGGCTACACCTTC	CASSLGGQIYGYTF
NA	TRBJ2-3	TRBV21-1	NA	TGTGCCAGCAGCCCCCGGAGACTAGCGGGCACAGATACGCAGTATTTT	CASSPRRLAGTDTQYF
TRBD2	TRBJ2-1	TRBV5-6	NA	TGTGCCAGCAGCTCGCCCGGACTAGCGGCTCTCCGGCATGAGCAGTTCTTC	CASSSPGLAALRHEQFF
TRBD2	TRBJ2-1	TRBV6-4	once	TGTGCCAGCAGTGGACTAGCGGGGGGGCCTGGTGAGCAGTTCTTC	CASSGLAGGPGEQFF
NA	TRBJ1-2	TRBV6-6	NA	TGTGCCAGCAACCCTATCTACATCGGGGACTATGGCTACACCTTC	CASNPIYIGDYGYTF
TRBD2	TRBJ2-3	TRBV2	NA	TGTGCCAGCAGAGTACACATTAGCGGGGGGGCACCAGATACGCAGTATTTT	CASRVHISGGAPDTQYF
TRBD1	TRBJ2-2	TRBV9	NA	TGTGCCAGCAGCGGACTCGGCATCCCTATGTCGGACAGGGGCGCCGGGGAGCTGTTTTTT	CASSGLGIPMSDRGAGELFF
TRBD2	TRBJ2-1	TRBV9	NA	TGTGCCAGCAGCGTAGAGGGACTAGCGGACCAGGAGTTCTTC	CASSVEGLADQEFF
NA	TRBJ1-1	TRBV5-8	NA	TGTGCCAGCAGGTCCTTTGGGGGCCTGACTGAAGCTTTCTTT	CASRSFGGLTEAFF
NA	TRBJ1-6	TRBV5-5	NA	TGTGCCAGCAGAGGAGAGAGCTCACCCCTCCACTTT	CASRGESSPLHF
NA	TRBJ2-3	TRBV6-1	NA	TGTGCCAGCAGTGAAGAGGAGGGAAGCACAGATACGCAGTATTTT	CASSEEEGSTDTQYF
TRBD2	TRBJ2-1	TRBV4-1	NA	TGCGCCAGCAGCCAAGGGGGAGGGGTAGGGTTCTTC	CASSQGGGVGFF
TRBD2	TRBJ2-5	TRBV18	NA	TGTGCCAGCTCACCACGAAGACTAGCGGCACAAGAGACCCAGTACTTC	CASSPRRLAAQETQYF
NA	TRBJ2-6	TRBV4-3	NA	TGCGCCAGCAGCCAAGAGTCAGGCTCTGGGGCCAACGTCCTGACTTTC	CASSQESGSGANVLTF
TRBD2	TRBJ2-5	TRBV4-1	NA	TGCGCCAGCAGCCAAGAAAGACTAGCGAGGCAAGAGACCCAGTACTTC	CASSQERLARQETQYF
NA	TRBJ2-5	TRBV12-5	NA	TGTGCTAGTGCCCCTCCATCCCTACAAGAGACCCAGTACTTC	CASAPPSLQETQYF
NA	TRBJ2-3	TRBV5-1	NA	TGCGCCAGCAGCTTAGGACAGAACACAGATACGCAGTATTTT	CASSLGQNTDTQYF
NA	TRBJ1-2	TRBV19	NA	TGTGCCAGTAGTATAATGCAGGGGTACTATGGCTACACCTTC	CASSIMQGYYGYTF
TRBD1	TRBJ1-2	TRBV9	NA	TGTGCCAGCAGCGCCACAGGGGGCAGAGGGAACTATGGCTACACCTTC	CASSATGGRGNYGYTF